What follows is one T cell receptor (beta chain) and its context. The data derive from a study of blood T cell repertoires in COVID-19. Method: immunoSEQ multiplex PCR; TCRdb's copy keeps in-frame clones and lacks some. The sample includes about 250,000 clones, approximately 90% of them seen just once. Sequenced sample: peripheral blood. The TCR originated in a woman under 40 with COVID-19, enrolled during active disease.

This CDR3 is CASTLAGGRTGELFF. The DNA for the CDR3 is TGTGCCAGCACCTTAGCGGGGGGGCGAACCGGGGAGCTGTTTTTT. This rearrangement joins TRBV6-5 to TRBJ2-2, with 11 bases identical to TRBD2. The junction had 6 bases not matched to a gene; V was cut back by 7 bases and J by 5 bases. The CDR3 length is 15 residues. Germline V gene sequence: CDR1 MNHEY, CDR2 SVGAGI.